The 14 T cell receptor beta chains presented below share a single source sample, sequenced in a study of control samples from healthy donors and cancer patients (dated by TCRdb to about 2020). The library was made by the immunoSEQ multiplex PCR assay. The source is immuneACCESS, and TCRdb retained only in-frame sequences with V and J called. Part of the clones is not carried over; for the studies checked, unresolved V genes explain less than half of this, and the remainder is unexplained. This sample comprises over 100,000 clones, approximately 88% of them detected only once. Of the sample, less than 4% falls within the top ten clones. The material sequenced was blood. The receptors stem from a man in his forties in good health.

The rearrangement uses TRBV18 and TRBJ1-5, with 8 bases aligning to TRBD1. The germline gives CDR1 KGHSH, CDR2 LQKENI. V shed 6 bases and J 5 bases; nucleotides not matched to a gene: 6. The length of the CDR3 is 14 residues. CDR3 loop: CASSPGQGDQPQHF. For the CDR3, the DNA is TGTGCCAGCTCCCCTGGACAGGGCGATCAGCCCCAGCATTTT.

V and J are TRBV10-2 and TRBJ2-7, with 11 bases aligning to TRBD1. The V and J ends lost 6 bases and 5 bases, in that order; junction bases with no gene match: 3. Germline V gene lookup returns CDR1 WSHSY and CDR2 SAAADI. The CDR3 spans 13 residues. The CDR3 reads CASSWTGGDEQYF. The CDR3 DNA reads TGCGCCAGCAGCTGGACAGGGGGCGACGAGCAGTACTTC.

This chain's CDR3 is CASSIQAGQGTGYYGYTF. The CDR3 coding sequence is TGTGCCAGTAGTATACAGGCCGGACAGGGAACAGGATATTATGGCTACACCTTC. The rearrangement links TRBV19 to TRBJ1-2; 8 nucleotides match TRBD1. The CDR3 loop spans 18 amino acids. The junction had 16 bases not matched to a gene; V was cut back by 2 bases and J by 5 bases. The germline CDR1 and CDR2 sequences are LNHDA and SQIVND (reference sequence).

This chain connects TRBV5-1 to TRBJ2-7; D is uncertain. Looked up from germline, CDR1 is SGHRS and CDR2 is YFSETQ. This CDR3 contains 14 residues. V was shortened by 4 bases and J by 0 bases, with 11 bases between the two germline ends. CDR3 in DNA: TGCGCCAGCAGCGTTACAGCCGGCTCCTACGAGCAGTACTTC. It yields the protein CASSVTAGSYEQYF. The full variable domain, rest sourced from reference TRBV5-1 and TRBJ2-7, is KAGVTQTPRYLIKTRGQQVTLSCSPISGHRSVSWYQQTPGQGLQFLFEYFSETQRNKGNFPGRFSGRQFSNSRSEMNVSTLELGDSALYLCASSVTAGSYEQYFGPGTRLTVT.

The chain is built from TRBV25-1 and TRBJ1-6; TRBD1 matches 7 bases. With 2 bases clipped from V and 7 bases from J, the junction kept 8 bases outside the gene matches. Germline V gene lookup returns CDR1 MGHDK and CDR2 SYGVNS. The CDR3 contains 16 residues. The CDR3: CASSEARQGINSPLHF. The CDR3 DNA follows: TGTGCCAGCAGTGAAGCACGACAGGGAATCAATTCACCCCTCCACTTT.

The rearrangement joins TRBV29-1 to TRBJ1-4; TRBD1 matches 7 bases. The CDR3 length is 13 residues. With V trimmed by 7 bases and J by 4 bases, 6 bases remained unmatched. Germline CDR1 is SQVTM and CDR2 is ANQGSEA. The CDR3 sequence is CSAGTANNEKLFF. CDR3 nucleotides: TGCAGCGCCGGGACAGCTAATAATGAAAAACTGTTTTTT.

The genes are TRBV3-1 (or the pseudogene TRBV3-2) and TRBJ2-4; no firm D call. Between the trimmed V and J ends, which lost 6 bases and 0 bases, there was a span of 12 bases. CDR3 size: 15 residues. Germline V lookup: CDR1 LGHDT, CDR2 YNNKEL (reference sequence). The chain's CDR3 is CASRQTPIAKNIQYF. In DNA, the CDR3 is TGTGCCAGCAGACAAACACCAATAGCCAAAAACATTCAGTACTTC.

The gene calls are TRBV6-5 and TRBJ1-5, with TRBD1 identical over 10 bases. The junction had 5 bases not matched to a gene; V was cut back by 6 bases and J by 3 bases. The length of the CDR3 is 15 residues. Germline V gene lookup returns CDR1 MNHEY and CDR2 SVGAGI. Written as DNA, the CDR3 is TGTGCCAGCAGCCTGGGACAGGGGAACAATCAGCCCCAGCATTTT. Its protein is CASSLGQGNNQPQHF.

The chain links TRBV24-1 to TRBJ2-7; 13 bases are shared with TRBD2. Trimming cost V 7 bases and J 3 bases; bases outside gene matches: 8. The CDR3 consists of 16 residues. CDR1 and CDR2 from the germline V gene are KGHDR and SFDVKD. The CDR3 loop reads CATRTSGGLLHYEQYF. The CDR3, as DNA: TGTGCCACCAGGACTAGCGGGGGGCTTCTGCACTACGAGCAGTACTTC.

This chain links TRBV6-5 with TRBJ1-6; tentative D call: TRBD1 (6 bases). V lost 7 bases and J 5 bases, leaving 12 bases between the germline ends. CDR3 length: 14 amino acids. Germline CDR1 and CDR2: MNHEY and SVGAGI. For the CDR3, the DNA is TGTGCCAGCACCCGGACAGCGAATAATTCACCCCTCCACTTT. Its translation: CASTRTANNSPLHF.

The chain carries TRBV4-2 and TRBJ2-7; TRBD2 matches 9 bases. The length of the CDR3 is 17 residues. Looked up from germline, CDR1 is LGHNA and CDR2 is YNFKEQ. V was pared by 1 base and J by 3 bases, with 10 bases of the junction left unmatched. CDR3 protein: CASSQVASGDNNYEQYF. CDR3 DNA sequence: TGTGCCAGCAGCCAAGTGGCTAGCGGGGACAATAACTACGAGCAGTACTTC.

The CDR3 is CSASTGAPSGANVLTF. The DNA for the CDR3 is TGCAGTGCTAGTACGGGGGCGCCCTCTGGGGCCAACGTCCTGACTTTC. The V call is TRBV20-1, the J call TRBJ2-6; perhaps D is TRBD1 or TRBD2 (6 bases each). Germline assignment: CDR1 DFQATT and CDR2 SNEGSKA (reference sequence). V shed 3 bases and J shed 0 bases, with 12 bases lying between them. There are 16 residues in the CDR3.

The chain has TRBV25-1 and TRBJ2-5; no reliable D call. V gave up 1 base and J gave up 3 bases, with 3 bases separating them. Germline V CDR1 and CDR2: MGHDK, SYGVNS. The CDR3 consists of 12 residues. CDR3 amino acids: CASSEFEETQYF. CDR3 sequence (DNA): TGTGCCAGCAGTGAATTTGAAGAGACCCAGTACTTC.

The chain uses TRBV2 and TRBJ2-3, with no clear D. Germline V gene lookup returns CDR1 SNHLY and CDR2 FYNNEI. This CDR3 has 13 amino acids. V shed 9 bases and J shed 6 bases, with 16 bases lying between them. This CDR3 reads CASGWFIRDTQYF. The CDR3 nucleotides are TGTGCCAGTGGGTGGTTCATACGGGATACGCAGTATTTT.